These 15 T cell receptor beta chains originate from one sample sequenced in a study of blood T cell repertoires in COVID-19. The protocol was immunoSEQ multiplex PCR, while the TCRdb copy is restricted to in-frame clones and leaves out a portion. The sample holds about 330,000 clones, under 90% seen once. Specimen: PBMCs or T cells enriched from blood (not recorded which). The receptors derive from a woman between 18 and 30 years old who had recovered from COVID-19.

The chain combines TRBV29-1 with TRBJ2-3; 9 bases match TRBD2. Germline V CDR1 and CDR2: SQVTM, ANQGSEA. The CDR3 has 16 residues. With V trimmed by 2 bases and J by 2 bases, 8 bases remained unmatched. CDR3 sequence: CSVEFYLAGPTDTQYF. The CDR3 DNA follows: TGCAGCGTTGAATTTTACCTAGCGGGGCCCACAGATACGCAGTATTTT.

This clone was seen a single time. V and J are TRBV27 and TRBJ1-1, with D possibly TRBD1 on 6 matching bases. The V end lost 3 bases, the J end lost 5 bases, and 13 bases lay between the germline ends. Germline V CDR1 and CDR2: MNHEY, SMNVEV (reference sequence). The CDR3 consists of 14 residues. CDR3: CASSFIEQGTEAFF. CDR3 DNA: TGTGCCAGCAGTTTCATCGAACAGGGAACTGAAGCTTTCTTT.

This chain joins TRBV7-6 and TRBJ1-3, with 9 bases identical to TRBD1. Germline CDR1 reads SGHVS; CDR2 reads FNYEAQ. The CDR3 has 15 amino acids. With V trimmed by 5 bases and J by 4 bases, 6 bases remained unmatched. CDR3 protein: CASSLRTGVGNTIYF. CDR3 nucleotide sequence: TGTGCCAGCAGCCTTCGGACAGGGGTCGGAAACACCATATATTTT.

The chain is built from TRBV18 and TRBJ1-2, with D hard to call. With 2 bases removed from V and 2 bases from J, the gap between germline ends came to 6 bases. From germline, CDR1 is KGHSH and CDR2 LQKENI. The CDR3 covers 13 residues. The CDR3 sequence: CASSPEANYGYTF. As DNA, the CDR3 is TGTGCCAGCTCACCAGAGGCAAACTATGGCTACACCTTC.

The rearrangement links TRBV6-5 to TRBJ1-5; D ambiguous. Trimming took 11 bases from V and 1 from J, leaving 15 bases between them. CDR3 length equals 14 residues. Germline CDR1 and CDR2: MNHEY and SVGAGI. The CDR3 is CAGSFQASNQPQHF. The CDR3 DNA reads TGTGCCGGGTCGTTCCAGGCGAGCAATCAGCCCCAGCATTTT.

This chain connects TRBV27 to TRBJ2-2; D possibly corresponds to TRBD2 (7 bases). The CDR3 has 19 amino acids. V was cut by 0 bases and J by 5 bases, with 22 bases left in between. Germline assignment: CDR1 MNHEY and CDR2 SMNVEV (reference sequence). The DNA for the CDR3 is TGTGCCAGCAGTTTATCCCTTGGGGGGGCCCGAAGGGAGACCGGGGAGCTGTTTTTT. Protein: CASSLSLGGARRETGELFF.

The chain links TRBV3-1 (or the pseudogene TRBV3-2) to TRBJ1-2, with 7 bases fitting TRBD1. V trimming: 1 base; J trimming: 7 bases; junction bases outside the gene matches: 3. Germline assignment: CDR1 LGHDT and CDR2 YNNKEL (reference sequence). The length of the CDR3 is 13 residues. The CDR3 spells CASSQGTGLGYTF. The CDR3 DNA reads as TGTGCCAGCAGCCAAGGGACAGGCCTTGGCTACACCTTC.

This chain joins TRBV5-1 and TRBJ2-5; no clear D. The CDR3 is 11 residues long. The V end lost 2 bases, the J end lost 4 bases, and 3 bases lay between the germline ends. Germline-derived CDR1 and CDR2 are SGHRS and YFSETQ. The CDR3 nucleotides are TGCGCCAGCAGCTTCTTAGAGACCCAGTACTTC. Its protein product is CASSFLETQYF.

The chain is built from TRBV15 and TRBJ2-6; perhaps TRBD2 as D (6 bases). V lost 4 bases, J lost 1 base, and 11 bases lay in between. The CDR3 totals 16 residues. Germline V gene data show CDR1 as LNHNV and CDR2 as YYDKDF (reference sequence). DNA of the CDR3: TGTGCCACCAGCACGGTACGGGGGTCTGGGGCCAACGTCCTGACTTTC. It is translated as CATSTVRGSGANVLTF.

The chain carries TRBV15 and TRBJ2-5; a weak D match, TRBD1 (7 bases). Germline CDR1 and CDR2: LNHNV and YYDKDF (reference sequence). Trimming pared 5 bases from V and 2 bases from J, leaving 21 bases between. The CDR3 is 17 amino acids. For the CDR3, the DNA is TGTGCCACCAGCTCTAGGAGGAGGGGGCGTGGGCAAGAGACCCAGTACTTC. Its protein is CATSSRRRGRGQETQYF.

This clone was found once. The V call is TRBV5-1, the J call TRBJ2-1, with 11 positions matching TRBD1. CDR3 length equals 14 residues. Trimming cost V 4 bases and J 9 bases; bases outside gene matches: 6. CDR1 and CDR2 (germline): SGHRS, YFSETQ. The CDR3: CASSLGQGGGEQFF. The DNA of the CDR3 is TGCGCCAGCAGCCTGGGACAGGGGGGCGGTGAGCAGTTCTTC.

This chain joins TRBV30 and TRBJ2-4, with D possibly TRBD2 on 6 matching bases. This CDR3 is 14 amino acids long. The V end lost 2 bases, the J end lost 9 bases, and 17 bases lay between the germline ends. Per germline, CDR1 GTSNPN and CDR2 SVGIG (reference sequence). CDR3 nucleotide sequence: TGTGCCTGGAGTATTACGGGGGAGGAGGGCATTCAGTACTTC. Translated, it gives CAWSITGEEGIQYF.

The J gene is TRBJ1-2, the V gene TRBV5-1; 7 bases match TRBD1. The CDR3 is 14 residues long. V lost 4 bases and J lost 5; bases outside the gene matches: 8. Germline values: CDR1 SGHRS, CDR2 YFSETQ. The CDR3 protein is CASSRDREEYGYTF. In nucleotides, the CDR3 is TGCGCCAGCAGCCGTGACAGGGAGGAGTATGGCTACACCTTC. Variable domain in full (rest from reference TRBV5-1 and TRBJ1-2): KAGVTQTPRYLIKTRGQQVTLSCSPISGHRSVSWYQQTPGQGLQFLFEYFSETQRNKGNFPGRFSGRQFSNSRSEMNVSTLELGDSALYLCASSRDREEYGYTFGSGTRLTVV.

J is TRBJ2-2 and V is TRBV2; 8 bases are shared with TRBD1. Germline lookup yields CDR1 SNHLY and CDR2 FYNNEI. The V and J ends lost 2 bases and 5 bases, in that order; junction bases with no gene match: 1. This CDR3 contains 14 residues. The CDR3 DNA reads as TGTGCCAGCAGTGAACAGGGGGCAACCGGGGAGCTGTTTTTT. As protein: CASSEQGATGELFF.

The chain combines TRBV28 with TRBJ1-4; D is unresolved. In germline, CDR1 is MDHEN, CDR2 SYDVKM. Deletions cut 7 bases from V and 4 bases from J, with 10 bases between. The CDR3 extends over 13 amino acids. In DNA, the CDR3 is TGTGCCAGCAATGGGCAGCTTAATGAAAAACTGTTTTTT. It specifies CASNGQLNEKLFF.